This TCR beta chain stems from a study of blood T cell repertoires in COVID-19. Study as a whole: Spain, Italy and the United States supplied samples that represented acute and convalescent COVID-19. Sources were T cells, B-cell-depleted T cells, or PBMCs; the material itself was cDNA or gDNA.

In the authors' methods: Estimates of nucleated cell counts were drawn from the amplification of reference gene primers. Sequencing used immunoSEQ multiplex PCR; TCRdb keeps in-frame clones, though not all of them. V and J calls and clone size follow that table, whereas D and trimming were derived from the DNA. The sample lists 100,000 to 150,000 clones, approximately 80% occurring once. Per the germline V gene, CDR1 is SGHTS and CDR2 is YDEGEE. The CDR3 sequence is 16 residues long. With 3 bases removed from V and 5 bases from J, the gap between germline ends came to 19 bases. This chain joins TRBV5-8 and TRBJ2-3; perhaps TRBD2 as D (7 bases). The sample taken for sequencing was peripheral blood. The TCR was taken from a woman aged 55-69 years with acute or convalescent COVID-19. The CDR3, as DNA: TGTGCCAGCAGCTGGGGGGGCTCGAGTGGAGTAGATACGCAGTATTTT. This translates into CASSWGGSSGVDTQYF.